The source of this T cell receptor (beta chain) is a study of cytomegalovirus exposure and HLA in healthy donors. Regarding the study as a whole: Researchers catalogued approximately 170 TCR beta chains as cytomegalovirus-associated. A few CMV-associated chains were confirmed in vitro to be specific for CMV antigens.

Sequencing was performed with immunoSEQ multiplex PCR; in TCRdb, only in-frame clones are kept and a portion is missing. The sample includes about 180,000 clones, around 84% of them seen just once. The validation cohort, a group of 120 subjects, included the donors and was separate from the approximately 700-subject first cohort. As regards this clone: Its antigen is unidentified.

With V trimmed by 6 bases and J by 4 bases, 15 bases remained unmatched. The CDR3 spans 18 residues. Germline values: CDR1 SNHLY, CDR2 FYNNEI. This clonotype originated in a man younger than 30 in good health and CMV-seropositive. Sequenced: PBMCs. The chain combines TRBV2 with TRBJ2-7; TRBD2 agrees at 13 bases. DNA of the CDR3: TGTGCCAGCAGCGCCGGGACTAGCGGGACCGGGGTCCCGTACGAGCAGTACTTC. It specifies CASSAGTSGTGVPYEQYF.